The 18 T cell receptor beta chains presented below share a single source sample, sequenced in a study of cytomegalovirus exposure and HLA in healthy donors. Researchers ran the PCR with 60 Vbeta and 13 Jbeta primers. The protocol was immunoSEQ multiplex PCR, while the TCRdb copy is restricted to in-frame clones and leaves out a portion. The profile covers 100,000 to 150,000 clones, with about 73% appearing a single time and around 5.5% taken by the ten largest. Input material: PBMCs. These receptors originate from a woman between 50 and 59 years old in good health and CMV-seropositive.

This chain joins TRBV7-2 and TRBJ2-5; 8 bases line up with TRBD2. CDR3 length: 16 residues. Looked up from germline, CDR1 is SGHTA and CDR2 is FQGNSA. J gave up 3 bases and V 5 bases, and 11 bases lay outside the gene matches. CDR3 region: CASSRGRAGGKETQYF. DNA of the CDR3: TGTGCCAGCAGCCGGGGGCGGGCGGGGGGCAAAGAGACCCAGTACTTC. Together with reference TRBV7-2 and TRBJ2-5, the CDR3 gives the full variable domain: GAGVSQSPSNKVTEKGKDVELRCDPISGHTALYWYRQSLGQGLEFLIYFQGNSAPDKSGLPSDRFSAERTGGSVSTLTIQRTQQEDSAVYLCASSRGRAGGKETQYFGPGTRLLVL.

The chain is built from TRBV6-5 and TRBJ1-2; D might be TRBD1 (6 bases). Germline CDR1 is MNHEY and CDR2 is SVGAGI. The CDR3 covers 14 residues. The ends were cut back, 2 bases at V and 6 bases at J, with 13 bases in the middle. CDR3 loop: CASSYGQGIDGYTF. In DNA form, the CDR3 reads TGTGCCAGCAGTTACGGGCAGGGGATAGATGGCTACACCTTC.

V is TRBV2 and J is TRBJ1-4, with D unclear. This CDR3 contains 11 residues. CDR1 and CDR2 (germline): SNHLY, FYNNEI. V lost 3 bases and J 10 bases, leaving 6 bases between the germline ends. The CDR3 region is CASSDTGKLFF. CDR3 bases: TGTGCCAGCAGTGATACGGGAAAACTGTTTTTT.

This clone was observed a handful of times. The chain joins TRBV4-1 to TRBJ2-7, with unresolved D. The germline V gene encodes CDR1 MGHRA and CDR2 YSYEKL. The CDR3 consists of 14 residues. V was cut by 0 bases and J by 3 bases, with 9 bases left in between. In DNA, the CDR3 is TGCGCCAGCAGCCAAGAGGCAGGTGGCTACGAGCAGTACTTC. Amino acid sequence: CASSQEAGGYEQYF.

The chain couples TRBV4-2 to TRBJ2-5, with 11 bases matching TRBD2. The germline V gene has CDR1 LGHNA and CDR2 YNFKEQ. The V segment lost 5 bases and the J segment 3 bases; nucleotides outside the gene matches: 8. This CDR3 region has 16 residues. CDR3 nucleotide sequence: TGTGCCAGCAGCTTACTAGCGGGGGCGAACGAAGAGACCCAGTACTTC. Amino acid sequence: CASSLLAGANEETQYF.

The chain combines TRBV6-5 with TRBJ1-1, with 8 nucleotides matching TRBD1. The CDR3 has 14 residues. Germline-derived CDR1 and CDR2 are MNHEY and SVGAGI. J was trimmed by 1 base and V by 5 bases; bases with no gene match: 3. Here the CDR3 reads CASSHRGGNTEAFF. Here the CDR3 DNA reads TGTGCCAGCAGTCACAGGGGGGGGAACACTGAAGCTTTCTTT.

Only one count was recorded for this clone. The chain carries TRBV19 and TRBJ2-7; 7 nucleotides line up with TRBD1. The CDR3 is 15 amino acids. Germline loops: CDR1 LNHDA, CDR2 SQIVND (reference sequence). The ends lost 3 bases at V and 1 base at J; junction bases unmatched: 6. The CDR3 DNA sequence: TGTGCCAGTAGTATGAGGGGGCTAGGGTCCTACGAGCAGTACTTC. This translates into CASSMRGLGSYEQYF.

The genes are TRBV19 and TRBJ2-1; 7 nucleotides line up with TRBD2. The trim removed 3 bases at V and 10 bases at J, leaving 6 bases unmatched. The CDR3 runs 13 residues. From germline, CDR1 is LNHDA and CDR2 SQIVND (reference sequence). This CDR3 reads CASSIIGEGEQFF. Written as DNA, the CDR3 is TGTGCCAGTAGTATCATCGGGGAGGGGGAGCAGTTCTTC.

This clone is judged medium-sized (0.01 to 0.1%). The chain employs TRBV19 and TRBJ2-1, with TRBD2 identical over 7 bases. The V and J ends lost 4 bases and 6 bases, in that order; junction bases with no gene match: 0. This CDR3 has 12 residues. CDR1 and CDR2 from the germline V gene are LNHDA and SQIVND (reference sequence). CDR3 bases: TGTGCCAGTAGTACGGGGGGCAATGAGCAGTTCTTC. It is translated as CASSTGGNEQFF.

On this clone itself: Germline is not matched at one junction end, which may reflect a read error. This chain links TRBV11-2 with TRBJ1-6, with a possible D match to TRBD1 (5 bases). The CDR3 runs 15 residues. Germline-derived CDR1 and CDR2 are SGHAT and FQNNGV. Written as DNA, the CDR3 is TGTCCCAGCAGCTTATCTCCCGACAGTTTTGTTCCCCTCCACTTT. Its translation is CPSSLSPDSFVPLHF.

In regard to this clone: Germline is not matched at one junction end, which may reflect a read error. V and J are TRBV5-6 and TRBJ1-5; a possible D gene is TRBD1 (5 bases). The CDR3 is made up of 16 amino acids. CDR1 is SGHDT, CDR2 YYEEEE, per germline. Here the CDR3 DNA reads TGTGCCCGCAGCCGCGGCGGGGCAGGGTGGAATCAGCCCCAGCATTTT. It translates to CARSRGGAGWNQPQHF.

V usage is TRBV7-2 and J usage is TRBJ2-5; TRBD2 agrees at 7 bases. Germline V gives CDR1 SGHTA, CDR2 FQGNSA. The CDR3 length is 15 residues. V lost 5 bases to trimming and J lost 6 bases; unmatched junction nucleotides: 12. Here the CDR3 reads CASSDDSGGTKTQYF. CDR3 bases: TGTGCCAGCAGCGACGACTCCGGGGGGACGAAGACCCAGTACTTC.

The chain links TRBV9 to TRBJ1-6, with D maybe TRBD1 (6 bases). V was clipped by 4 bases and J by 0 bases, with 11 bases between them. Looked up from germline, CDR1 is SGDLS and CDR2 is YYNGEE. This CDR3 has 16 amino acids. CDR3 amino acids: CASSFQGGSYNSPLHF. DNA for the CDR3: TGTGCCAGCAGCTTCCAAGGGGGCTCCTATAATTCACCCCTCCACTTT.

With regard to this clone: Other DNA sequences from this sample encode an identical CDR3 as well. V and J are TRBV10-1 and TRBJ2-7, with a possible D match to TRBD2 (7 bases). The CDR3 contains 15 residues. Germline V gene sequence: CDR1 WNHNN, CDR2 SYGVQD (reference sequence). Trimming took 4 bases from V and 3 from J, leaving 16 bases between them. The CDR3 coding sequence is TGCGCCAGCAGTGGGGGGCTAGCGGTGTTCTACGAGCAGTACTTC. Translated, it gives CASSGGLAVFYEQYF.

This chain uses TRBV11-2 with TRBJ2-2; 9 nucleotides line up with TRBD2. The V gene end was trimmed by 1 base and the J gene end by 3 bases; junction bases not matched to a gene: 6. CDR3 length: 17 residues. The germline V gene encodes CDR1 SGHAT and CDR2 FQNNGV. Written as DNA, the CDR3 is TGTGCCAGCAGCTTAGGCAGGCGGGGGGGGTACACCGGGGAGCTGTTTTTT. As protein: CASSLGRRGGYTGELFF.

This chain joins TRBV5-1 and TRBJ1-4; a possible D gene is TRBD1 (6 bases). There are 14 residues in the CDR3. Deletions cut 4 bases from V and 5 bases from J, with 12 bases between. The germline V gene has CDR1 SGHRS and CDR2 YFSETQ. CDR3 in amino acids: CASSPDSHNEKLFF. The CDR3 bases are TGCGCCAGCAGCCCGGACAGCCACAATGAAAAACTGTTTTTT.

CDR3 region: CASSFLRTEDGYTF. The CDR3 nucleotides are TGTGCCAGCAGTTTTTTGAGGACTGAGGATGGCTACACCTTC. V gene TRBV6-1 combines with J gene TRBJ1-2; D is uncertain. Germline V lookup: CDR1 MNHNS, CDR2 SASEGT. The V end was cut by 5 bases, the J end by 6 bases, with 16 bases between. The CDR3 has 14 amino acids.

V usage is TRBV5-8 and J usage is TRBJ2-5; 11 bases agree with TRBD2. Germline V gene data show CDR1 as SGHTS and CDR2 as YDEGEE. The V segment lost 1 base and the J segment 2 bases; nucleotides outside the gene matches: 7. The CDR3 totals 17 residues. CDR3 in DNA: TGTGCCAGCAGCTTGCCCCCCGGGACTAGCGGACAAGAGACCCAGTACTTC. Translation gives CASSLPPGTSGQETQYF.